The 23 T cell receptor beta chains below all came from one sample that was sequenced in a study of beta chain features in type 1 diabetes. Study-wide findings and caveats: TCRB CDR3 length was moderately but significantly reduced in all four CD4+ subsets of Type 1 diabetes patients.

The study reverse transcribed the entire isolated RNA, so it sequenced expressed TCRB transcripts. Clones were read by immunoSEQ multiplex PCR, and TCRdb kept only the in-frame ones, dropping some. The data show 120,000 or so clones, 17% seen once. Their antigens are not known. The sequencing input was central memory CD4+ T cells from blood. The receptor source for this set is a man younger than 35 with type 1 diabetes.

This clone was seen only a few times. V is TRBV7-2 and J is TRBJ1-1; D is unresolved. The CDR3 runs 14 residues. Germline V gene sequence: CDR1 SGHTA, CDR2 FQGNSA. Trimming took off 5 bases at V and 2 bases at J, with 12 bases between the two ends. This chain's CDR3 is CASSPSTGNTEAFF. DNA for the CDR3: TGTGCCAGCAGCCCCTCGACGGGAAACACTGAAGCTTTCTTT.

The rearrangement links TRBV5-1 to TRBJ1-3, with 8 positions matching TRBD1. Germline CDR1 is SGHRS and CDR2 is YFSETQ. V lost 4 bases, J lost 1 base, and 7 bases stayed unmatched. The CDR3 covers 16 residues. The CDR3 sequence: CASSQLQGVSGNTIYF. The DNA for the CDR3 is TGCGCCAGCAGCCAACTACAGGGGGTTTCTGGAAACACCATATATTTT.

This clone was seen more than once but under ten times. The J gene is TRBJ2-5, the V gene TRBV19; unclear D gene. Germline assignment: CDR1 LNHDA and CDR2 SQIVND (reference sequence). Trimming cost V 5 bases and J 6 bases, with 7 bases left between them. The CDR3 contains 11 residues. CDR3 DNA sequence: TGTGCCAGTAGTTATTATCAGACCCAGTACTTC. Its protein is CASSYYQTQYF.

This clone showed up just a few times. The chain combines TRBV10-2 with TRBJ2-7; D uncertain. This CDR3 contains 13 residues. The germline V and J ends were trimmed by 3 bases and 5 bases, with 11 bases remaining between them. Germline CDR1 is WSHSY and CDR2 is SAAADI. In DNA form, the CDR3 reads TGCGCCAGCAGTGACCAGAGTCTCGACGAGCAGTACTTC. Translation gives CASSDQSLDEQYF.

CDR3 protein: CASSLGATQETQYF. Here the CDR3 DNA reads TGTGCCAGCAGCTTAGGGGCGACACAAGAGACCCAGTACTTC. The rearrangement uses TRBV7-2 and TRBJ2-5; no firm D call. The CDR3 length is 14 residues. Per germline, CDR1 SGHTA and CDR2 FQGNSA. V was clipped by 1 base and J by 2 bases, with 8 bases between them.

A few counts support this clone. This chain joins TRBV21-1 and TRBJ2-3; the D segment call TRBD1 is taken from the table without a DNA check. TRBV21-1 is termed a pseudogene. The CDR3 has 13 amino acids. CDR3 coding DNA: TGTGCCAGCAGCAAAGGGGGCCAAGATACGCAGTATTTT. Its protein product is CASSKGGQDTQYF.

The chain joins TRBV7-2 to TRBJ2-5; tentatively, D is TRBD1 (6 bases). Trimming left V 9 bases short and J 3 bases short, with 17 bases between. This CDR3 is 14 amino acids long. The germline CDR1 and CDR2 sequences are SGHTA and FQGNSA. CDR3 nucleotides: TGTGCCAGTAAAGCTATGGGGGCAGAAGAGACCCAGTACTTC. It codes for CASKAMGAEETQYF.

The chain uses TRBV6-5 and TRBJ2-7; either TRBD1 or TRBD2 may supply D (5 bases each). Trimming took off 10 bases at V and 4 bases at J, with 17 bases between the two ends. This CDR3 is 13 amino acids long. CDR1 and CDR2 (germline): MNHEY, SVGAGI. CDR3 sequence reads: CATSGTVLYEQYF. The CDR3 DNA reads as TGTGCCACCTCCGGGACGGTTCTGTACGAGCAGTACTTC.

The chain uses TRBV5-1 and TRBJ2-1; 11 bases line up with TRBD2. J gave up 6 bases and V 5 bases, and 7 bases lay outside the gene matches. This CDR3 is built from 15 residues. Germline V gene sequence: CDR1 SGHRS, CDR2 YFSETQ. This CDR3 reads CASRVKTSGINEQFF. CDR3 nucleotide sequence: TGCGCCAGCAGGGTAAAGACTAGCGGGATCAATGAGCAGTTCTTC.

The rearrangement joins TRBV5-1 to TRBJ2-3; TRBD2 aligns across 10 bases. Germline lookup yields CDR1 SGHRS and CDR2 YFSETQ. J was trimmed by 4 bases and V by 1 base; bases with no gene match: 6. CDR3 length: 16 amino acids. The CDR3 DNA sequence: TGCGCCAGCAGCTTGAAAAGCGGGAGGGCCCCAGATACGCAGTATTTT. Protein product: CASSLKSGRAPDTQYF.

The CDR3 loop is CASSLDFDRGNTGELFF. CDR3 bases: TGTGCCAGCAGCTTAGATTTCGACAGGGGGAACACCGGGGAGCTGTTTTTT. This chain links TRBV7-2 with TRBJ2-2, with 8 bases that match TRBD1. This CDR3 has 17 amino acids. The ends lost 1 base at V and 1 base at J; junction bases unmatched: 5. Germline V gene sequence: CDR1 SGHTA, CDR2 FQGNSA. Full variable domain (rest looked up from reference TRBV7-2 and TRBJ2-2): GAGVSQSPSNKVTEKGKDVELRCDPISGHTALYWYRQSLGQGLEFLIYFQGNSAPDKSGLPSDRFSAERTGGSVSTLTIQRTQQEDSAVYLCASSLDFDRGNTGELFFGEGSRLTVL.

In this sample, this clone turned up a few times. The J gene is TRBJ2-7, the V gene TRBV7-2, with 11 positions matching TRBD2. The ends lost 8 bases at V and 5 bases at J; junction bases unmatched: 5. The CDR3 has 13 amino acids. Germline-derived CDR1 and CDR2 are SGHTA and FQGNSA. The CDR3 reads CASGWGLADEQYF. The DNA of the CDR3 is TGTGCCAGCGGATGGGGACTAGCGGACGAGCAGTACTTC.

The V and J genes are TRBV30 and TRBJ2-3; TRBD1 aligns across 8 bases. The J segment lost 3 bases and the V segment lost 5 bases, leaving 1 base of the junction unmatched. The CDR3 loop spans 12 amino acids. The V gene's germline CDR1 is GTSNPN and CDR2 SVGIG (reference sequence). CDR3 in amino acids: CAWDRGTDTQYF. CDR3 DNA sequence: TGTGCCTGGGACAGGGGTACAGATACGCAGTATTTT.

This sequence joins TRBV5-4 and TRBJ2-5; possible D gene TRBD2, 6 bases. Per the germline V gene, CDR1 is SGHNT and CDR2 is YYREEE (reference sequence). With 4 bases removed from V and 3 bases from J, the gap between germline ends came to 13 bases. The CDR3 has 14 residues. The CDR3 nucleotides are TGTGCCAGCAGCCCGGGGGTAGCGGAAGAGACCCAGTACTTC. The encoded protein is CASSPGVAEETQYF.

V usage is TRBV30 and J usage is TRBJ1-1; D possibly corresponds to TRBD1 (5 bases). CDR1 is GTSNPN and CDR2 is SVGIG in the germline V gene (reference sequence). This CDR3 contains 13 residues. Trimming pared 2 bases from V and 8 bases from J, leaving 15 bases between. The CDR3: CAWSSTEAPEAFF. CDR3 nucleotide sequence: TGTGCCTGGAGTTCGACAGAGGCTCCCGAAGCTTTCTTT. The full variable domain, in which reference TRBV30 and TRBJ1-1 provide the parts outside the CDR3, is SQTIHQWPATLVQPVGSPLSLECTVEGTSNPNLYWYRQAAGRGLQLLFYSVGIGQISSEVPQNLSASRPQDRQFILSSKKLLLSDSGFYLCAWSSTEAPEAFFGQGTRLTVV.

The gene calls are TRBV19 and TRBJ2-1, with 12 nucleotides matching TRBD2. J lost 3 bases, V lost 6 bases, and 3 bases had no gene match. The CDR3 extends over 15 amino acids. Germline V lookup: CDR1 LNHDA, CDR2 SQIVND (reference sequence). As DNA, the CDR3 is TGTGCCAGTAGCCTAGCGGGAGGGAACTACAATGAGCAGTTCTTC. Its translation: CASSLAGGNYNEQFF.

This clone turned up a few times. J is TRBJ2-3 and V is TRBV9, with TRBD2 matching over 7 bases. CDR3 length: 15 residues. Germline trimming cut 4 bases from V and 2 bases from J; bases unmatched to any gene: 7. The germline gives CDR1 SGDLS, CDR2 YYNGEE. The CDR3 DNA sequence: TGTGCCAGCAGCTACTTAAGCGGGACCACAGATACGCAGTATTTT. Its protein is CASSYLSGTTDTQYF. Variable domain in full (rest from reference TRBV9 and TRBJ2-3): DSGVTQTPKHLITATGQRVTLRCSPRSGDLSVYWYQQSLDQGLQFLIQYYNGEERAKGNILERFSAQQFPDLHSELNLSSLELGDSALYFCASSYLSGTTDTQYFGPGTRLTVL.

This chain uses TRBV18 with TRBJ1-2; D is perhaps TRBD1 (5 bases). This CDR3 region has 17 residues. Trimming pared 1 base from V and 0 bases from J, leaving 15 bases between. Germline V gene data show CDR1 as KGHSH and CDR2 as LQKENI. The CDR3 loop reads CASSPQGATAANYGYTF. For the CDR3, the DNA is TGTGCCAGCTCACCACAAGGAGCGACAGCAGCTAACTATGGCTACACCTTC.

The chain has TRBV7-3 and TRBJ2-7; TRBD1 matches at 8 bases. The CDR3 covers 13 residues. Germline V gene lookup returns CDR1 SGHTA and CDR2 FQGTGA. The junction had 7 bases not matched to a gene; V was cut back by 5 bases and J by 7 bases. In nucleotides, the CDR3 is TGTGCCAGCAGCCGCGGACAGGGTCGGGAGCAGTACTTC. Protein product: CASSRGQGREQYF. The whole variable domain, remainder taken from reference TRBV7-3 and TRBJ2-7, is GAGVSQTPSNKVTEKGKYVELRCDPISGHTALYWYRQSLGQGPEFLIYFQGTGAADDSGLPNDRFFAVRPEGSVSTLKIQRTERGDSAVYLCASSRGQGREQYFGPGTRLTVT.

V gene TRBV27 combines with J gene TRBJ1-6; D not certain. The CDR3 sequence is 13 residues long. Germline V gene sequence: CDR1 MNHEY, CDR2 SMNVEV (reference sequence). The V and J ends lost 0 bases and 10 bases respectively, with 7 bases between them. The CDR3 bases are TGTGCCAGCAGTTTATCAGAAGGGTCACCCCTCCACTTT. It specifies CASSLSEGSPLHF.

The rearrangement joins TRBV19 to TRBJ1-1; the match to TRBD1 covers 8 bases. Unmatched junction bases numbered 8, after V lost 5 bases and J lost 0 bases. The germline V gene encodes CDR1 LNHDA and CDR2 SQIVND (reference sequence). This CDR3 spans 16 amino acids. The CDR3 nucleotides read TGTGCCAGTAGTTCACCCCCGGGACAGGTGAACACTGAAGCTTTCTTT. Translated, it gives CASSSPPGQVNTEAFF.

V is TRBV30 and J is TRBJ2-1; 7 bases agree with TRBD1. Germline loops: CDR1 GTSNPN, CDR2 SVGIG (reference sequence). CDR3 length: 17 amino acids. V was clipped by 2 bases and J by 0 bases; unmatched bases: 10. The CDR3 is CAWSFEGAESSYNEQFF. The DNA for the CDR3 is TGTGCCTGGAGTTTTGAGGGGGCGGAAAGCTCCTACAATGAGCAGTTCTTC. Full variable domain (missing parts from reference TRBV30 and TRBJ2-1): SQTIHQWPATLVQPVGSPLSLECTVEGTSNPNLYWYRQAAGRGLQLLFYSVGIGQISSEVPQNLSASRPQDRQFILSSKKLLLSDSGFYLCAWSFEGAESSYNEQFFGPGTRLTVL.

The chain employs TRBV29-1 and TRBJ2-4; the match to TRBD1 covers 9 bases. This CDR3 comprises 17 residues. Looked up from germline, CDR1 is SQVTM and CDR2 is ANQGSEA. The ends lost 3 bases at V and 1 base at J; junction bases unmatched: 10. The CDR3 DNA sequence: TGCAGCGTTGATTCAGGGACAGGGTCCTTTGCCAAAAACATTCAGTACTTC. This encodes CSVDSGTGSFAKNIQYF.